The T cell receptor (beta chain) under discussion was sequenced for a study of shared clonotypes between healthy human individuals. Study-wide results and caveats: Clonotypes which were not shared had lower generation probabilities than clonotypes that all four donors shared.

Profiling relied on immunoSEQ multiplex PCR, and the TCRdb table lists in-frame clones only, not all of them. Of 550,000 to 850,000 clones listed, 72% were seen once; the top ten hold approximately 1.7%. A single count supports this clone. Its target is unknown. Germline V gene lookup returns CDR1 MNHEY and CDR2 SMNVEV (reference sequence). The ends lost 6 bases at V and 2 bases at J; junction bases unmatched: 7. The CDR3 loop spans 15 amino acids. The study separated CD4+ cells into CD45RA+ naive and CD45RA-negative memory subsets. The V and J genes are TRBV27 and TRBJ2-7; 10 bases map to TRBD1. Specimen: memory CD4+ T cells sorted from blood. Subset in this sample: CD45RA-negative fraction. This TCR was recovered from a woman aged 25 to 45 in good health. DNA of the CDR3: TGTGCCAGCAGAACGGACAGGGGGATTCCCTACGAGCAGTACTTC. It encodes CASRTDRGIPYEQYF.